This T cell receptor (beta chain) stems from a study of radiotherapy plus CTLA-4 blockade in lung cancer (dated 2018 in TCRdb). About the investigation overall: Among the enrolled patients, approximately 18% had an objective response, and roughly 30% reached disease control. What the work shows at the level of the full study, not this receptor alone: Early dynamic changes in blood T cell clones, together with increased serum interferon-beta after radiation, were reported as the strongest predictors of response. After treatment with radiotherapy and ipilimumab, TCR clones that originated in tumors expanded in peripheral blood.

Focal radiation therapy combined with CTLA-4 blockade (ipilimumab) was tested in patients with chemo-refractory metastatic non-small-cell lung cancer. Comment on this clone: Its specific antigen is unknown. No base qualities exist here, and no much larger clone lies one base off it.

Library creation used the immunoSEQ multiplex PCR assay. In its TCRdb copy, this immuneACCESS table keeps in-frame sequences only and misses some clones. Where compared with another copy, unresolved V genes explain less than half of these, and the others have no known cause. The sample records around 72,000 clones, around 73% of which are singletons. 7% to 7.5% of the sample is taken by the ten largest. The germline V gene (reference sequence) sets CDR1 to MNHEY and CDR2 to SMNVEV. V has 6 bases trimmed and J has 3 bases trimmed; junction bases matching no gene number 16. The CDR3 contains 18 residues, cysteine and phenylalanine counted. Only the CDR3 DNA stays, 54 bases, in frame from base 1.

This receptor was identified in a human donor with non-small cell lung cancer who had a complete response to radiotherapy plus ipilimumab. This chain is built from TRBV27 and TRBJ2-5, with 10 junctional bases fitting TRBD1. The sample consisted of peripheral blood, taken from a patient treated with radiotherapy plus ipilimumab. The DNA sequence reads TGTGCCAGCAGCCCATTTACCGGGACAGGGGCCGATGAAGAGACCCAGTACTTC. The encoded protein is CASSPFTGTGADEETQYF.